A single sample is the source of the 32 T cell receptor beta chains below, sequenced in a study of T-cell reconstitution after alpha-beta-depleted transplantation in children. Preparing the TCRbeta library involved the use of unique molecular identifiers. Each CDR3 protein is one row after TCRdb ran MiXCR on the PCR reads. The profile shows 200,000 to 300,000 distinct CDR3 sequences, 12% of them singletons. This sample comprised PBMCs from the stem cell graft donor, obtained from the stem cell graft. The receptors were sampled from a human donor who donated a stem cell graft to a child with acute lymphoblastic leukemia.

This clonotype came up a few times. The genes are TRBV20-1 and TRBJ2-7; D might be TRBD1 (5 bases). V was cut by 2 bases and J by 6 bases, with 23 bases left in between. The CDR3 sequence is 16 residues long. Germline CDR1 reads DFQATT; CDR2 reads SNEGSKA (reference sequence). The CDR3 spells CSARSPEKGIPLEQYF. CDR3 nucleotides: TGCAGTGCTAGATCTCCTGAAAAGGGGATCCCCCTCGAGCAGTACTTC.

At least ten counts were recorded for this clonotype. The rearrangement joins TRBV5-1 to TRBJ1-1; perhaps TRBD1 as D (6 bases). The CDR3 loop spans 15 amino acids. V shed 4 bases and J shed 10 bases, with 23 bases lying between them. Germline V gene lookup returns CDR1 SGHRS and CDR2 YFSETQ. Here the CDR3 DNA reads TGCGCCAGCAGCCCGGACAGACGAAGCCAAGGTGTAGCTTTCTTT. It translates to CASSPDRRSQGVAFF.

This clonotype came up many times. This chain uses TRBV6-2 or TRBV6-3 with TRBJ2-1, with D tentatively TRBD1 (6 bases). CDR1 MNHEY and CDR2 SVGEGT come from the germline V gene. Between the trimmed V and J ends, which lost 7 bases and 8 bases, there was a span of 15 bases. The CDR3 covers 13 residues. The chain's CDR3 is CASKANRVDEQFF. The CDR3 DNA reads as TGTGCCAGCAAAGCGAACAGGGTTGATGAGCAGTTCTTC.

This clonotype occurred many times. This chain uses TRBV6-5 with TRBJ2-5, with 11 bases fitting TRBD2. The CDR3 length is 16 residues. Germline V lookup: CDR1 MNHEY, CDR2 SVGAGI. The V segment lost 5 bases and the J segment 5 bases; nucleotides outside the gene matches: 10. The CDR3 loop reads CASSLRLAGRMETQYF. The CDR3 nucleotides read TGTGCCAGCAGTCTACGACTAGCGGGAAGAATGGAGACCCAGTACTTC.

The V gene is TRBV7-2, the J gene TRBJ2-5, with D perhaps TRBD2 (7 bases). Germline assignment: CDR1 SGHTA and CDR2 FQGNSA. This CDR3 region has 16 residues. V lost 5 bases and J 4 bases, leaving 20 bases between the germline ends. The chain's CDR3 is CASSAQRGGPRETQYF. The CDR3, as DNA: TGTGCCAGCAGCGCACAGAGGGGGGGCCCCAGAGAGACCCAGTACTTC.

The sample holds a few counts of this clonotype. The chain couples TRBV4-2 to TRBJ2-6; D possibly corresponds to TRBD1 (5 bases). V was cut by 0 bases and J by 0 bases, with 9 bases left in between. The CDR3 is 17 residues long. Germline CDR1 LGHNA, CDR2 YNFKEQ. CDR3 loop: CASSQDAGNSGANVLTF. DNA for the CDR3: TGTGCCAGCAGCCAAGACGCAGGGAACTCTGGGGCCAACGTCCTGACTTTC.

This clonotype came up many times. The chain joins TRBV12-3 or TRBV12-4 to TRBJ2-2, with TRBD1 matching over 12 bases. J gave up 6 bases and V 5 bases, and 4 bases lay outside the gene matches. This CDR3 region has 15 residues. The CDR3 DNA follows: TGTGCCAGCAGTCCGGGACAGGGGGCCCCCGGGGAGCTGTTTTTT. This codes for CASSPGQGAPGELFF.

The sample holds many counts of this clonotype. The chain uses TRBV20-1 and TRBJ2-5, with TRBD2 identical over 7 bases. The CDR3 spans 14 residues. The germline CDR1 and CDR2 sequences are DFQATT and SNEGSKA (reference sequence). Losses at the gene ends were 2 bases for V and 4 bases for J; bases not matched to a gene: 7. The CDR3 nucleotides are TGCAGTGCTAGACCGAGCGGGGCGGGAGAGACCCAGTACTTC. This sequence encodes CSARPSGAGETQYF.

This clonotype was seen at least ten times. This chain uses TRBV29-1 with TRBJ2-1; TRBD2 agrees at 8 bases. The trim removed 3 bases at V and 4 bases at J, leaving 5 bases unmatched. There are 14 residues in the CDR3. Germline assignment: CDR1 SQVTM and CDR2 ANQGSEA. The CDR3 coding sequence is TGCAGCGTTGATGATAGCGGGATTTACAATGAGCAGTTCTTC. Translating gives CSVDDSGIYNEQFF.

CDR3 coding DNA: TGCAGTGCCGTACAGAGACGAGGGGAGGATACGCAGTATTTT. Translating it yields CSAVQRRGEDTQYF. V gene TRBV20-1 combines with J gene TRBJ2-3, with D perhaps given as TRBD1 or TRBD2 (5 bases each). Trimming pared 6 bases from V and 6 bases from J, leaving 19 bases between. Germline assignment: CDR1 DFQATT and CDR2 SNEGSKA (reference sequence). The CDR3 runs to 14 residues.

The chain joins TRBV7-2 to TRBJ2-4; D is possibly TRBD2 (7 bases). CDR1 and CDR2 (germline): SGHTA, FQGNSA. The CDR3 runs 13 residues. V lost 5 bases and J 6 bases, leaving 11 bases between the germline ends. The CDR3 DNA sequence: TGTGCCAGCAGCACCGGGGGGCTAAACATTCAGTACTTC. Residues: CASSTGGLNIQYF. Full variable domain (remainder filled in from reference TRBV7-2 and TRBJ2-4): GAGVSQSPSNKVTEKGKDVELRCDPISGHTALYWYRQSLGQGLEFLIYFQGNSAPDKSGLPSDRFSAERTGGSVSTLTIQRTQQEDSAVYLCASSTGGLNIQYFGAGTRLSVL.

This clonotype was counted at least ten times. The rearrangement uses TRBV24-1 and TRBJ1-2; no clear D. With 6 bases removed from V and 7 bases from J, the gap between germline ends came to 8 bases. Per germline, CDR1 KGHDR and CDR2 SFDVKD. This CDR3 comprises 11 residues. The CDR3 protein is CATSSSAGYTF. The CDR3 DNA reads TGTGCCACCAGTAGCAGCGCTGGCTACACCTTC.

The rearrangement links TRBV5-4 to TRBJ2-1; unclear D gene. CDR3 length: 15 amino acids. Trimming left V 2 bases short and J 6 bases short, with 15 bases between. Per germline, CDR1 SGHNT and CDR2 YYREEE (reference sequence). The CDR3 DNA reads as TGTGCCAGCAGCTTTCCGCGGCTAGTGGCCAATGAGCAGTTCTTC. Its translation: CASSFPRLVANEQFF.

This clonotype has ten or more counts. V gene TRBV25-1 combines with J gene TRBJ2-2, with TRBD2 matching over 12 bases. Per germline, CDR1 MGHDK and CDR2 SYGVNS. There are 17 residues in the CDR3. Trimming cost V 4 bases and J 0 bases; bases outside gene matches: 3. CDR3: CASSGWTSGTNTGELFF. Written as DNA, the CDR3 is TGTGCCAGCAGTGGGTGGACTAGCGGGACGAACACCGGGGAGCTGTTTTTT.

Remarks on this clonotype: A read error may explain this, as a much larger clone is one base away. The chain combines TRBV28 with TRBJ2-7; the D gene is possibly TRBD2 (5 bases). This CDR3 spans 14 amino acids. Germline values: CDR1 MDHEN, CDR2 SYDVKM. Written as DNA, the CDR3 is TGTGCCAGCAGTGCGGGCCAATCAGGCTACGACCAGTACTTC. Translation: CASSAGQSGYDQYF.

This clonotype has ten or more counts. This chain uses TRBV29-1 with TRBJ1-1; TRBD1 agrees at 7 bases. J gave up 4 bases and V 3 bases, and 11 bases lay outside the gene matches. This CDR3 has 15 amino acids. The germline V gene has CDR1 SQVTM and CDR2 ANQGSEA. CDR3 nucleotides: TGCAGCGTTGAGCGGAGGGGGCAGCCCTCCACTGAAGCTTTCTTT. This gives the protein CSVERRGQPSTEAFF.

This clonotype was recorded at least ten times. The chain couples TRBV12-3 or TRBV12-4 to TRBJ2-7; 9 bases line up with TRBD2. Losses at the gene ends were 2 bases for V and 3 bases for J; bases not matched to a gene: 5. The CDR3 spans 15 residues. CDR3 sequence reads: CASSLQTSGFYEQYF. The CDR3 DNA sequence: TGTGCCAGCAGTTTACAGACTAGCGGATTCTACGAGCAGTACTTC.

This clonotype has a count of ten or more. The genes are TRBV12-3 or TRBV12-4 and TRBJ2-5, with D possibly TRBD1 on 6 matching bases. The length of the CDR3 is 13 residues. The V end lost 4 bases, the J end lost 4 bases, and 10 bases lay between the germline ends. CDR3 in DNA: TGTGCCAGCAGTTCCAGGGGAAGAGAGACCCAGTACTTC. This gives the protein CASSSRGRETQYF.

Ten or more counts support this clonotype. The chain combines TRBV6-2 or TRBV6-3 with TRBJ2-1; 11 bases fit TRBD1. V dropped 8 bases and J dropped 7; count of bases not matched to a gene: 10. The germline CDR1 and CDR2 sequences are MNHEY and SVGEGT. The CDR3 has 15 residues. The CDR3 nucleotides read TGTGCCAGCCAGTCGAGGACAGGGGGCTCGAATGAGCAGTTCTTC. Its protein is CASQSRTGGSNEQFF.

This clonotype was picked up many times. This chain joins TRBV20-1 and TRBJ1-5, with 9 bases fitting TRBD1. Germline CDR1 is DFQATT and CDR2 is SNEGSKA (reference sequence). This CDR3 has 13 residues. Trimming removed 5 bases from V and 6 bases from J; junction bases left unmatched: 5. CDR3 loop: CSAARQGGQPQHF. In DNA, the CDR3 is TGCAGTGCTGCCAGACAGGGGGGTCAGCCCCAGCATTTT.

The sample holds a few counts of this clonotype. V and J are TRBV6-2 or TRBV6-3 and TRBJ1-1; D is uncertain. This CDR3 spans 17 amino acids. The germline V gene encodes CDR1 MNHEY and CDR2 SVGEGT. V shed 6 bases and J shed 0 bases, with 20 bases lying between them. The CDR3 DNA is TGTGCCAGCAGAGGCCCCAAGGGCGAAGGATTGAACACTGAAGCTTTCTTT. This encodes CASRGPKGEGLNTEAFF.

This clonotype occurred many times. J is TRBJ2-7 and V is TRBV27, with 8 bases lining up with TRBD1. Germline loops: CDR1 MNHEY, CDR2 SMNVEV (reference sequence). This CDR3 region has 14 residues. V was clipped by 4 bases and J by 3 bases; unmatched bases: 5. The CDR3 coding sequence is TGTGCCAGCAGTTGGACAGGGTCAGGCTACGAGCAGTACTTC. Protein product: CASSWTGSGYEQYF.

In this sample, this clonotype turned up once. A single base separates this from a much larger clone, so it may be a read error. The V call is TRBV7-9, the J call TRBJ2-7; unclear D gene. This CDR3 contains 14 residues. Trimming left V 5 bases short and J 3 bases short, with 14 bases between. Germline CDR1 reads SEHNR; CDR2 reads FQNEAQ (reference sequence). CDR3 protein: CASSMVPLSYEQYF. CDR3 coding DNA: TGTGCCAGCAGCATGGTTCCCCTAAGCTACGAGCAGTACTTC.

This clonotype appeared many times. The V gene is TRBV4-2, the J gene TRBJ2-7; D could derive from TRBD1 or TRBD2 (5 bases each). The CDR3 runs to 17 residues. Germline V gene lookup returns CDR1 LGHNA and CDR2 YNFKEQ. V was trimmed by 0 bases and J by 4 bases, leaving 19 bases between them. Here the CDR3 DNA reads TGTGCCAGCAGCCAAGATCCTGTAGGTGGGGGAAGATACGAGCAGTACTTC. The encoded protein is CASSQDPVGGGRYEQYF.

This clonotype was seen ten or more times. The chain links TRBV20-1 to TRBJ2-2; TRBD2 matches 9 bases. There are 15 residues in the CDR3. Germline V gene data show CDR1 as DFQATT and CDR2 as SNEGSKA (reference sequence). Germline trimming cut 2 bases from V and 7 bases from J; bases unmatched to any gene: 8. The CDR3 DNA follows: TGCAGTGCTAGACTGGCGGGGGGGCCCGTCGGGGAGCTGTTTTTT. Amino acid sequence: CSARLAGGPVGELFF.

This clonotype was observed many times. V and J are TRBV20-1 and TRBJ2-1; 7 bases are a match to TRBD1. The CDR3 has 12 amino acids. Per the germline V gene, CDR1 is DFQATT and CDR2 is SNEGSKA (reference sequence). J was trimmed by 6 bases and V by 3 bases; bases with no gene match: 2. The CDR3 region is CSASRGPNEQFF. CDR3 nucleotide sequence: TGCAGTGCTAGTAGGGGGCCCAATGAGCAGTTCTTC.

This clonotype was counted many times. The CDR3, as DNA: TGCGCCAGCAGCGCAATCCCCCAGGGGGCAGGGTACAATGAGCAGTTCTTC. Amino acids: CASSAIPQGAGYNEQFF. The V and J genes are TRBV4-3 and TRBJ2-1; 8 nucleotides align to TRBD1. The CDR3 has 17 amino acids. CDR1 LGHNA and CDR2 YSLEER come from the germline V gene. Trimming cost V 5 bases and J 4 bases; bases outside gene matches: 13.

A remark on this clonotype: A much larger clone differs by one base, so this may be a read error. The CDR3 here is CASSSTRITVETQYF. The CDR3 DNA follows: TGTGCCAGCAGCTCCACCAGGATAACAGTAGAGACCCAGTACTTC. The rearrangement links TRBV7-2 to TRBJ2-5; D gene unclear. The germline gives CDR1 SGHTA, CDR2 FQGNSA. This CDR3 spans 15 amino acids. V gave up 4 bases and J gave up 4 bases, with 16 bases separating them.

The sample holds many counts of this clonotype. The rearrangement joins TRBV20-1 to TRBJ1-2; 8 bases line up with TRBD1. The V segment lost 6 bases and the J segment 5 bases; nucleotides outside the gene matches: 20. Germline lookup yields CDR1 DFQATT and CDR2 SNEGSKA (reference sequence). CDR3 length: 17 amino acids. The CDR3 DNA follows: TGCAGTGCCCAACCTGACAGGGGCCAAAGTCGTTGGTATGGCTACACCTTC. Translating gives CSAQPDRGQSRWYGYTF.

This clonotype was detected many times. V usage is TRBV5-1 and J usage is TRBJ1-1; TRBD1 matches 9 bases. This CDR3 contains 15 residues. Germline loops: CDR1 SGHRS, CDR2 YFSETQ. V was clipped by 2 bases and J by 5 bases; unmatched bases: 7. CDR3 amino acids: CASSFSGTGLTEAFF. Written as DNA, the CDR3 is TGCGCCAGCAGCTTCTCCGGGACAGGGTTAACTGAAGCTTTCTTT.

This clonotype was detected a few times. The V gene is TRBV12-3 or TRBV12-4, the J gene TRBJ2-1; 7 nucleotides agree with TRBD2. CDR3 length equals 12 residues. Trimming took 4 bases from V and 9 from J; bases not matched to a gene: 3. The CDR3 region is CASSSAGVEQFF. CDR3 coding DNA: TGTGCCAGCAGTTCGGCGGGAGTTGAGCAGTTCTTC.

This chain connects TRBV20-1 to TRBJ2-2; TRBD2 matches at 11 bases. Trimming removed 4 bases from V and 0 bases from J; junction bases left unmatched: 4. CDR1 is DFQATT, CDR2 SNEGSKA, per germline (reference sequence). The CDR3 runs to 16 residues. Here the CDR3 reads CSATGLAGANTGELFF. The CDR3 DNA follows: TGCAGTGCTACCGGACTAGCGGGCGCGAACACCGGGGAGCTGTTTTTT.